This TCR beta chain was documented in a study of graft-versus-host responses after intestinal transplantation. V lost 7 bases, J lost 6 bases, and 15 bases lay in between. Germline lookup yields CDR1 MNHNS and CDR2 SASEGT. The CDR3 has 14 residues. Generated by immunoSEQ multiplex PCR, the TCRdb table keeps only in-frame clones and is missing some. This sample has thousands of clones, with just under 25% found just once. The source was alloreactive CD4+ T cells from a mixed lymphocyte reaction culture, collected before transplantation. Subset described: CFSE-low proliferating T cells sorted from roughly six-day pre-transplant mixed lymphocyte reaction (GvH or HvG direction). The J gene is TRBJ2-2, the V gene TRBV6-1; tentatively, D is TRBD2 (5 bases). The clonotype comes from a human patient who was an organ donor for intestinal transplantation. CDR3 sequence reads: CASNRPIGAGELFF. In DNA form, the CDR3 reads TGTGCCAGCAATAGGCCGATCGGGGCCGGGGAGCTGTTTTTT.